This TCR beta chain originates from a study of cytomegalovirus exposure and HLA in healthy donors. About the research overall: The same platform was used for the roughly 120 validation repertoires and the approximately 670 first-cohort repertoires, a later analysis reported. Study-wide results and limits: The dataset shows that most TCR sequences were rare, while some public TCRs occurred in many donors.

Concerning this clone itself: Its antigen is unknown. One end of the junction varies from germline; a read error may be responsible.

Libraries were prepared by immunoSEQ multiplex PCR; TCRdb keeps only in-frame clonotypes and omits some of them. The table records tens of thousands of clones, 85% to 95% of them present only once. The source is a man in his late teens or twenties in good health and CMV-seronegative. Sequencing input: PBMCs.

In nucleotides, the CDR3 is TGTGCCAGCAGCGGAAATTTACAGGGGACGGACTTC. It translates to CASSGNLQGTDF. The V and J genes are TRBV6-1 and TRBJ2-7; 7 bases align to TRBD1. Germline CDR1 is MNHNS and CDR2 is SASEGT. CDR3 length: 12 residues.